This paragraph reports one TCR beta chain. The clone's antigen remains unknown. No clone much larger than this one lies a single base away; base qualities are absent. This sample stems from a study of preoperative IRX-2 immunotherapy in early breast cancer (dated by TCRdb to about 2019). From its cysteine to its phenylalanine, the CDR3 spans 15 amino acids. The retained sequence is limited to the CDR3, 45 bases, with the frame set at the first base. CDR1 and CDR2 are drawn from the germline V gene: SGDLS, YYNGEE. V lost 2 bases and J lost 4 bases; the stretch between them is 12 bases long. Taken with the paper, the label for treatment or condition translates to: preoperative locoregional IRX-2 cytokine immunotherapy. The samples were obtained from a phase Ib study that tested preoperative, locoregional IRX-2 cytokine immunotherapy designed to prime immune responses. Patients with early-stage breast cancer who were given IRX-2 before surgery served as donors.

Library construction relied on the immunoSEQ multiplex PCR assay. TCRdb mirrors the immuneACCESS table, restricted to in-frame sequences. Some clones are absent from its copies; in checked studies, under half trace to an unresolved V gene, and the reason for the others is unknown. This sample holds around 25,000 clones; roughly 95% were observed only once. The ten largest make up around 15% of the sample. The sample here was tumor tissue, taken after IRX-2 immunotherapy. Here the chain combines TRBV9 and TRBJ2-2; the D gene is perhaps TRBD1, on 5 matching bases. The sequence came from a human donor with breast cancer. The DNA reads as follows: TGTGCCAGCAGCGTCTTAAGGACAAGCACCGGGGAGCTGTTTTTT. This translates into CASSVLRTSTGELFF.